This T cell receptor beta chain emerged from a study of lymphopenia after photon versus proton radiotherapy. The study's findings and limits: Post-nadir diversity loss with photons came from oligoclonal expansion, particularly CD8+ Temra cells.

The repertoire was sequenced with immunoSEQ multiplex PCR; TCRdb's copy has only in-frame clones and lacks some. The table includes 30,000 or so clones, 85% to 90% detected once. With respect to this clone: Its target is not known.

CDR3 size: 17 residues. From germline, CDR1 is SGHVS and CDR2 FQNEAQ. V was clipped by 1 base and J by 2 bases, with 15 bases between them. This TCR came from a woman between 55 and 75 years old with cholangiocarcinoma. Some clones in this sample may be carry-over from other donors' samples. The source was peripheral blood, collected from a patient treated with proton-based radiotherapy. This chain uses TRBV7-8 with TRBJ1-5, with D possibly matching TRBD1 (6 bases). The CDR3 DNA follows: TGTGCCAGCAGCTTAGTCGCAGGGGAAGGGGGCAATCAGCCCCAGCATTTT. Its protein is CASSLVAGEGGNQPQHF. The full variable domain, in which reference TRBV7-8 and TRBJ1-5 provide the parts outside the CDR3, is GAGVSQSPRYKVAKRGQDVALRCDPISGHVSLFWYQQALGQGPEFLTYFQNEAQLDKSGLPSDRFFAERPEGSVSTLKIQRTQQEDSAVYLCASSLVAGEGGNQPQHFGDGTRLSIL.